The text below deals with one TCR beta chain. Its antigen is as yet unknown. The junction shows a germline mismatch at one end, possibly a read error. These data come from a study of T cells in Graves' hyperthyroidism and ophthalmopathy. Study-level information: Before any treatment, at initial diagnosis, peripheral blood was collected.

The CDR3 has 20 amino acids. CDR1 is SEHNR and CDR2 is FQNEAQ in the germline V gene (reference sequence). Study findings and constraints: Separation of ophthalmopathy from stable hyperthyroidism was achieved by a 13 V-J model.

The investigators amplified TCR beta CDR3 regions from RNA transcripts. HTBI primers were employed in a first-round RT-PCR of the TCR CDR3. TCRdb called the multiplex PCR reads again in MiXCR, with one record for every CDR3 protein. The sample lists 350,000 or so distinct CDR3 sequences, 20% to 25% seen once, with over 45% in the top ten. The chain recombines TRBV7-9 with TRBJ2-4, with 9 bases lining up with TRBD2. The source of this sequence is a woman in her forties or fifties with Graves' hyperthyroidism. The sample was blood. CDR3 residues: CASSPHRTGGGAYGQNIQYF. The DNA of the CDR3 is TGCGCCAGCAGCCCCCATCGGACTGGCGGGGGGGCTTATGGACAAAACATTCAGTACTTC. Variable domain in full (rest from reference TRBV7-9 and TRBJ2-4): DTGVSQNPRHKITKRGQNVTFRCDPISEHNRLYWYRQTLGQGPEFLTYFQNEAQLEKSRLLSDRFSAERPKGSFSTLEIQRTEQGDSAMYLCASSPHRTGGGAYGQNIQYFGAGTRLSVL.